Listed below are T cell receptor beta chains from one sample, sequenced in a study of blood T cell repertoires in COVID-19. Using immunoSEQ multiplex PCR, the repertoire was profiled, and TCRdb retains in-frame clones only, with some absent. The data show approximately 250,000 clones, approximately 86% seen once. Specimen: peripheral blood. The receptors derive from a man aged 25 to 40 with active or convalescent COVID-19. Both conserved end residues are part of each CDR3. D genes are given only for firm matches. Rows give clone size only sometimes, using once, few, many, or a class for an expanded clone.

v_call: TRBV29-1
d_call: -
clone_size: -
j_call: TRBJ1-4
cdr3_aa: CSVGNWAGEKLFF
cdr3_nt: TGCAGCGTTGGTAACTGGGCAGGTGAAAAACTGTTTTTT

v_call: TRBV5-1
d_call: -
clone_size: -
j_call: TRBJ2-1
cdr3_aa: CASSSVTTRIYNEQFF
cdr3_nt: TGCGCCAGCAGCTCCGTGACAACTAGAATCTACAATGAGCAGTTCTTC

v_call: TRBV5-8
d_call: -
clone_size: -
j_call: TRBJ2-5
cdr3_aa: CASRAGARSLQETQYF
cdr3_nt: TGTGCCAGCAGGGCGGGGGCCAGGAGCCTCCAAGAGACCCAGTACTTC

v_call: TRBV4-2
d_call: -
clone_size: -
j_call: TRBJ2-7
cdr3_aa: CASSQDAVSEQYF
cdr3_nt: TGTGCCAGCAGCCAAGATGCAGTCTCCGAGCAGTACTTC

v_call: TRBV20-1
d_call: -
clone_size: -
j_call: TRBJ2-7
cdr3_aa: CSASPVSTGFSYEQYF
cdr3_nt: TGCAGTGCTAGTCCCGTCAGCACAGGGTTCTCCTACGAGCAGTACTTC

v_call: TRBV9
d_call: TRBD2
clone_size: -
j_call: TRBJ2-1
cdr3_aa: CASSVDLAGELYNEQFF
cdr3_nt: TGTGCCAGCAGCGTGGACCTAGCGGGGGAGCTCTACAATGAGCAGTTCTTC

v_call: TRBV3-1/TRBV3-2
d_call: -
clone_size: -
j_call: TRBJ2-5
cdr3_aa: CASSPPDLYQETQYF
cdr3_nt: TGTGCCAGCAGCCCTCCGGACTTATACCAAGAGACCCAGTACTTC

v_call: TRBV5-8
d_call: -
clone_size: few
j_call: TRBJ2-2
cdr3_aa: CASSTWAGTGELFF
cdr3_nt: TGTGCCAGCAGTACGTGGGCGGGCACCGGGGAGCTGTTTTTT

v_call: TRBV5-1
d_call: -
clone_size: -
j_call: TRBJ2-2
cdr3_aa: CASSGAGMSTGELFF
cdr3_nt: TGCGCCAGCAGCGGAGCCGGGATGAGCACCGGGGAGCTGTTTTTT

v_call: TRBV2
d_call: TRBD2
clone_size: -
j_call: TRBJ2-1
cdr3_aa: CASSGSGGVSYNEQFF
cdr3_nt: TGTGCCAGCAGTGGCAGCGGGGGGGTCTCCTACAATGAGCAGTTCTTC

v_call: TRBV4-2
d_call: TRBD2
clone_size: -
j_call: TRBJ2-7
cdr3_aa: CASSQDLDFRRPGLARSSYEQYF
cdr3_nt: TGTGCCAGCAGCCAAGATCTCGATTTTCGTCGACCGGGACTAGCTCGAAGTTCCTACGAGCAGTACTTC

v_call: TRBV9
d_call: -
clone_size: -
j_call: TRBJ1-5
cdr3_aa: CASSVEPEDQPQHF
cdr3_nt: TGTGCCAGCAGCGTAGAACCGGAGGATCAGCCCCAGCATTTT

v_call: TRBV6-6
d_call: TRBD1
clone_size: -
j_call: TRBJ1-1
cdr3_aa: CASRNRQGGHTEAFF
cdr3_nt: TGTGCCAGCAGAAATAGACAGGGGGGACACACTGAAGCTTTCTTT

v_call: TRBV6-2/TRBV6-3
d_call: -
clone_size: few
j_call: TRBJ1-5
cdr3_aa: CASSSAGVIEGNQPQHF
cdr3_nt: TGTGCCAGCAGTTCGGCAGGGGTGATAGAGGGCAATCAGCCCCAGCATTTT

v_call: TRBV4-1
d_call: -
clone_size: -
j_call: TRBJ1-2
cdr3_aa: CASSQESGGPFFTF
cdr3_nt: TGCGCCAGCAGCCAAGAGTCGGGGGGCCCATTCTTCACCTTC

v_call: TRBV5-1
d_call: TRBD1
clone_size: few
j_call: TRBJ1-2
cdr3_aa: CASSSTGEDNYGYTF
cdr3_nt: TGCGCCAGCAGCTCGACAGGGGAGGATAACTATGGCTACACCTTC

v_call: TRBV6-5
d_call: -
clone_size: -
j_call: TRBJ1-6
cdr3_aa: CASSSSSYNSPLHF
cdr3_nt: TGTGCCAGCAGCTCGAGCTCCTATAATTCACCCCTCCACTTT

v_call: TRBV29-1
d_call: TRBD1
clone_size: -
j_call: TRBJ1-1
cdr3_aa: CSVEFGTGEAFF
cdr3_nt: TGCAGCGTTGAGTTTGGGACAGGGGAAGCTTTCTTT

v_call: TRBV5-1
d_call: -
clone_size: -
j_call: TRBJ2-3
cdr3_aa: CASSPGGRGSTDTQYF
cdr3_nt: TGCGCCAGCAGCCCTGGGGGGCGGGGGAGCACAGATACGCAGTATTTT

v_call: TRBV6-1
d_call: -
clone_size: -
j_call: TRBJ2-7
cdr3_aa: CASSEEAGRTYEQYF
cdr3_nt: TGTGCCAGCAGTGAAGAAGCAGGGCGGACCTACGAGCAGTACTTC

v_call: TRBV2
d_call: -
clone_size: -
j_call: TRBJ1-2
cdr3_aa: CASRQVNYGYTF
cdr3_nt: TGTGCCAGCAGACAGGTTAACTATGGCTACACCTTC

v_call: TRBV20-1
d_call: TRBD1
clone_size: -
j_call: TRBJ1-2
cdr3_aa: CSASDPRTGGANYGYTF
cdr3_nt: TGCAGTGCTAGTGATCCTAGGACAGGGGGCGCCAACTATGGCTACACCTTC

v_call: TRBV27
d_call: -
clone_size: -
j_call: TRBJ1-5
cdr3_aa: CASSSAGNQPQHF
cdr3_nt: TGTGCCAGCAGTTCGGCGGGCAATCAGCCCCAGCATTTT

v_call: TRBV5-4
d_call: TRBD1
clone_size: -
j_call: TRBJ1-2
cdr3_aa: CASSLGTVSYYGYTF
cdr3_nt: TGTGCCAGCAGCTTAGGGACAGTTTCCTACTATGGCTACACCTTC

v_call: TRBV5-1
d_call: TRBD1
clone_size: -
j_call: TRBJ1-2
cdr3_aa: CASSAQGHGYTF
cdr3_nt: TGCGCCAGCAGCGCACAGGGGCACGGCTACACCTTC

v_call: TRBV7-9
d_call: -
clone_size: -
j_call: TRBJ1-2
cdr3_aa: CASAENYGYTF
cdr3_nt: TGTGCCAGCGCGGAGAACTATGGCTACACCTTC

v_call: TRBV30
d_call: -
clone_size: -
j_call: TRBJ1-3
cdr3_aa: CAWRTGSSGNTIYF
cdr3_nt: TGTGCCTGGAGGACCGGGAGCTCTGGAAACACCATATATTTT

v_call: TRBV11-1
d_call: TRBD1
clone_size: few
j_call: TRBJ2-2
cdr3_aa: CASSLGQDAGELFF
cdr3_nt: TGTGCCAGCAGCTTGGGACAGGATGCCGGGGAGCTGTTTTTT

v_call: TRBV11-2
d_call: -
clone_size: -
j_call: TRBJ1-2
cdr3_aa: CASRSTLLDGYTF
cdr3_nt: TGTGCCAGCAGATCAACTCTGCTCGATGGCTACACCTTC

v_call: TRBV29-1
d_call: -
clone_size: -
j_call: TRBJ1-1
cdr3_aa: CSVVQWNTEAFF
cdr3_nt: TGCAGCGTTGTTCAGTGGAACACTGAAGCTTTCTTT

v_call: TRBV19
d_call: -
clone_size: -
j_call: TRBJ1-1
cdr3_aa: CASSVDRSYTEAFF
cdr3_nt: TGTGCCAGTAGTGTTGACAGGTCATACACTGAAGCTTTCTTT

v_call: TRBV4-3
d_call: -
clone_size: -
j_call: TRBJ1-2
cdr3_aa: CASSQGGLSYGYTF
cdr3_nt: TGCGCCAGCAGCCAAGGGGGACTGAGCTATGGCTACACCTTC

v_call: TRBV3-1/TRBV3-2
d_call: -
clone_size: -
j_call: TRBJ1-6
cdr3_aa: CASSQGGQVPNSPLHF
cdr3_nt: TGTGCCAGCAGCCAAGGAGGGCAGGTACCGAATTCACCCCTCCACTTT

v_call: TRBV27
d_call: -
clone_size: -
j_call: TRBJ2-5
cdr3_aa: CASSLGAVPAQETQYF
cdr3_nt: TGTGCCAGCAGTTTAGGAGCGGTACCAGCCCAAGAGACCCAGTACTTC

v_call: TRBV7-9
d_call: -
clone_size: -
j_call: TRBJ1-1
cdr3_aa: CASSLAPVLNTEAFF
cdr3_nt: TGTGCCAGCAGCTTAGCCCCGGTCTTGAACACTGAAGCTTTCTTT

v_call: TRBV7-9
d_call: -
clone_size: -
j_call: TRBJ1-1
cdr3_aa: CASSLVGAEAFF
cdr3_nt: TGTGCCAGCAGCTTGGTAGGGGCTGAAGCTTTCTTT

v_call: TRBV11-2
d_call: -
clone_size: -
j_call: TRBJ2-1
cdr3_aa: CASSFESTYNEQFF
cdr3_nt: TGTGCCAGCAGCTTCGAGAGTACCTACAATGAGCAGTTCTTC

v_call: TRBV6-4
d_call: TRBD1
clone_size: -
j_call: TRBJ1-5
cdr3_aa: CASSVQGNVQPQHF
cdr3_nt: TGTGCCAGCAGTGTACAGGGGAATGTTCAGCCCCAGCATTTT

v_call: TRBV18
d_call: -
clone_size: -
j_call: TRBJ2-5
cdr3_aa: CASSPGGGETQYF
cdr3_nt: TGTGCCAGCTCACCAGGCGGCGGAGAGACCCAGTACTTC

v_call: TRBV27
d_call: -
clone_size: -
j_call: TRBJ1-1
cdr3_aa: CASSLFGGDTEAFF
cdr3_nt: TGTGCCAGCAGTTTATTCGGGGGGGACACTGAAGCTTTCTTT

v_call: TRBV2
d_call: TRBD1
clone_size: -
j_call: TRBJ1-2
cdr3_aa: CASSEASGGPNYGYTF
cdr3_nt: TGTGCCAGCAGTGAAGCCTCAGGGGGGCCTAACTATGGCTACACCTTC

v_call: TRBV4-3
d_call: TRBD2
clone_size: -
j_call: TRBJ2-3
cdr3_aa: CASSQRATSGGAADTQYF
cdr3_nt: TGCGCCAGCAGCCAGAGGGCGACTAGCGGGGGGGCAGCAGATACGCAGTATTTT

v_call: TRBV7-9
d_call: -
clone_size: -
j_call: TRBJ2-7
cdr3_aa: CASSLGLGRTYEQYF
cdr3_nt: TGTGCCAGCAGCTTAGGGTTGGGGAGGACCTACGAGCAGTACTTC

v_call: TRBV30
d_call: TRBD1
clone_size: -
j_call: TRBJ1-5
cdr3_aa: CAWRAKGGIGNQPQHF
cdr3_nt: TGTGCCTGGAGAGCTAAAGGGGGCATCGGCAATCAGCCCCAGCATTTT

v_call: TRBV9
d_call: -
clone_size: -
j_call: TRBJ2-1
cdr3_aa: CASSPRGDSYNEQFF
cdr3_nt: TGTGCCAGCAGCCCGCGCGGGGACTCCTACAATGAGCAGTTCTTC

v_call: TRBV5-1
d_call: TRBD1
clone_size: -
j_call: TRBJ1-1
cdr3_aa: CASSLAVGQGNIAFF
cdr3_nt: TGCGCCAGCAGCTTGGCCGTAGGACAGGGGAATATAGCTTTCTTT

v_call: TRBV9
d_call: TRBD1
clone_size: -
j_call: TRBJ2-2
cdr3_aa: CASSAPRIGQANTGELFF
cdr3_nt: TGTGCCAGCAGCGCTCCCAGAATCGGACAGGCGAACACCGGGGAGCTGTTTTTT

v_call: TRBV15
d_call: -
clone_size: once
j_call: TRBJ1-4
cdr3_aa: CATSRGGGTANEKLFF
cdr3_nt: TGTGCCACCAGCAGAGGAGGTGGGACTGCAAATGAAAAACTGTTTTTT

v_call: TRBV4-1
d_call: -
clone_size: many
j_call: TRBJ2-7
cdr3_aa: CASSQDRRVYYEQYF
cdr3_nt: TGCGCCAGCAGCCAAGATAGGAGGGTTTACTACGAGCAGTACTTC

v_call: TRBV19
d_call: -
clone_size: once
j_call: TRBJ2-7
cdr3_aa: CASSIGTSWEQYF
cdr3_nt: TGTGCCAGTAGTATCGGGACATCATGGGAGCAGTACTTC

v_call: TRBV11-2
d_call: -
clone_size: -
j_call: TRBJ2-2
cdr3_aa: CASSLASTGELFF
cdr3_nt: TGTGCCAGCAGCTTAGCATCCACCGGGGAGCTGTTTTTT

v_call: TRBV19
d_call: -
clone_size: -
j_call: TRBJ1-2
cdr3_aa: CASSIKQGLHGYTF
cdr3_nt: TGTGCCAGTAGTATCAAGCAGGGCCTCCATGGCTACACCTTC

v_call: TRBV9
d_call: -
clone_size: -
j_call: TRBJ1-6
cdr3_aa: CASRLGEGRSPLHF
cdr3_nt: TGTGCCAGCAGACTCGGGGAGGGACGATCACCCCTCCACTTT

v_call: TRBV5-6
d_call: -
clone_size: -
j_call: TRBJ1-1
cdr3_aa: CASSLGGHREAFF
cdr3_nt: TGTGCCAGCAGCTTGGGAGGGCACCGCGAAGCTTTCTTT

v_call: TRBV19
d_call: TRBD2
clone_size: once
j_call: TRBJ2-7
cdr3_aa: CASSIDLTGLAGEQYF
cdr3_nt: TGTGCCAGTAGTATAGACTTAACGGGGCTAGCGGGCGAGCAGTACTTC

v_call: TRBV4-1
d_call: TRBD2
clone_size: few
j_call: TRBJ2-1
cdr3_aa: CASSQEASGGASGNEQFF
cdr3_nt: TGCGCCAGCAGCCAAGAGGCCAGCGGGGGGGCCTCGGGCAATGAGCAGTTCTTC

v_call: TRBV4-1
d_call: -
clone_size: -
j_call: TRBJ1-4
cdr3_aa: CASSQGRGEKLFF
cdr3_nt: TGCGCCAGCAGCCAAGGGCGGGGTGAAAAACTGTTTTTT

v_call: TRBV19
d_call: -
clone_size: -
j_call: TRBJ1-1
cdr3_aa: CASSISQGWTEAFF
cdr3_nt: TGTGCCAGTAGTATAAGTCAGGGGTGGACTGAAGCTTTCTTT

v_call: TRBV19
d_call: -
clone_size: -
j_call: TRBJ1-1
cdr3_aa: CASSSEGIGTEAFF
cdr3_nt: TGTGCCAGTAGTTCGGAGGGAATCGGCACTGAAGCTTTCTTT